These T cell receptor beta chains were read from a single sample in a study of blood T cell repertoires in COVID-19. Here immunoSEQ multiplex PCR was the method, and the copy in TCRdb shows in-frame clones only, minus some. Of 300,000 to 350,000 clones listed, over 80% are singletons. The sample consisted of peripheral blood. Receptor source: a man aged 25-40 years with COVID-19, enrolled during active disease. CDR3s include the opening cysteine and the closing phenylalanine or tryptophan. A D gene is named only where the DNA matches it firmly. The size field is filled for only some rows; it gives once, few, many or a size class.

TGTGCCAGCTCACCCGGGACAGGGGAAGAGCAGTACTTC	CASSPGTGEEQYF	TRBD1	TRBJ2-7	few	TRBV18
TGTGCCACCAGTGACCCCGGGACAGGGTCGTCCGAGCAGTACTTC	CATSDPGTGSSEQYF	TRBD1	TRBJ2-7	NA	TRBV24-1
TGTGCCAGCAGTCCGCGGGTCGGGCGAATGAACACTGAAGCTTTCTTT	CASSPRVGRMNTEAFF	NA	TRBJ1-1	NA	TRBV27
TGTGCCAGCAGCGTAGCGGGTAGCCACGAGCAGTACTTC	CASSVAGSHEQYF	NA	TRBJ2-7	NA	TRBV9
TGTGCCAGCAGCCAGTACAGGGAAGGGGATCTCGACTATGGCTACACCTTC	CASSQYREGDLDYGYTF	NA	TRBJ1-2	NA	TRBV4-2
TGTGCCAGCAGCCAAGGCAGCAGACAAACCGGGGAGCTGTTTTTT	CASSQGSRQTGELFF	NA	TRBJ2-2	once	TRBV14
TGTGCCAGCAGGAGGGACAGGGGAGCGGGGCAGCCCCAGCATTTT	CASRRDRGAGQPQHF	TRBD1	TRBJ1-5	once	TRBV6-5
TGTGCCACTGGCTGGGGCTATAGCAATCAGCCCCAGCATTTT	CATGWGYSNQPQHF	NA	TRBJ1-5	few	TRBV19
TGTGCCAGCAGCTTAAGTACAGGACCCTACTACGAGCAGTACTTC	CASSLSTGPYYEQYF	NA	TRBJ2-7	NA	TRBV7-9
TGCAGTGCTAGTTTTCTAGCGGGAGACCATGAGCAGTTCTTC	CSASFLAGDHEQFF	TRBD2	TRBJ2-1	NA	TRBV20-1
TGTGCCAGCAGCGTAATGGACATCTCTGGAAACACCATATATTTT	CASSVMDISGNTIYF	NA	TRBJ1-3	NA	TRBV9
TGTGCCACCCAAGGACAGGGTAACACTGAAGCTTTCTTT	CATQGQGNTEAFF	TRBD1	TRBJ1-1	NA	TRBV15
TGTGCCAGCAGCTTATTCCAAGCGAACACTGAAGCTTTCTTT	CASSLFQANTEAFF	NA	TRBJ1-1	few	TRBV7-8
TGTGCCAGCAGCGTCAGGGTCGGCAATCAGCCCCAGCATTTT	CASSVRVGNQPQHF	NA	TRBJ1-5	NA	TRBV5-8
TGTGCCAGCAGCCTACGGACTACCTCCTACAATGAGCAGTTCTTC	CASSLRTTSYNEQFF	NA	TRBJ2-1	NA	TRBV6-2/TRBV6-3
TGTGCCACCAGTGATTCGCGGGGAACTCAGCCCCAGCATTTT	CATSDSRGTQPQHF	NA	TRBJ1-5	NA	TRBV24-1
TGCGCCAGCAGCCAAGAGGGACTAGCGGGGTACAATGAGCAGTTCTTC	CASSQEGLAGYNEQFF	TRBD2	TRBJ2-1	NA	TRBV4-3
TGCGCCAGCAGCCAAGAGTTGGGCAGGCCTTATGAAAAACTGTTTTTT	CASSQELGRPYEKLFF	NA	TRBJ1-4	NA	TRBV4-1
TGTGCCAGCAGCTTGGGGCAGGGATATTACTACGAGCAGTACTTC	CASSLGQGYYYEQYF	NA	TRBJ2-7	NA	TRBV5-4
TGTGCCAGCAGCTTGAGGGGGATGAACACTGAAGCTTTCTTT	CASSLRGMNTEAFF	NA	TRBJ1-1	NA	TRBV13
TGTGCCAGCAGCCCCCCCCGCGGGAGGGCCGGAGTACCCTACAATGAGCAGTTCTTC	CASSPPRGRAGVPYNEQFF	TRBD2	TRBJ2-1	NA	TRBV3-1/TRBV3-2
TGCGCCAGCAGCTTACGAGGACAGGGCACAGATACGCAGTATTTT	CASSLRGQGTDTQYF	TRBD1	TRBJ2-3	NA	TRBV5-1
TGTGCCAGCCTGACAGGGGATTACAATCAGCCCCAGCATTTT	CASLTGDYNQPQHF	TRBD1	TRBJ1-5	NA	TRBV9
TGTGCCTGGAAAACCCAATCGACGGGAGGCTCCTACGAGCAGTACTTC	CAWKTQSTGGSYEQYF	TRBD2	TRBJ2-7	NA	TRBV30
TGTGCCAGCAGTGCGCCCCGGGACAAGAACACTGAAGCTTTCTTT	CASSAPRDKNTEAFF	NA	TRBJ1-1	few	TRBV28
TGTGCCAGCAGCCTACTAGCGGGGGGAGTCTACGAGCAGTACTTC	CASSLLAGGVYEQYF	TRBD2	TRBJ2-7	NA	TRBV7-3
TGTGCCAGTAGTACAAGGGACAGGCGAGGGGAGCAGTACTTC	CASSTRDRRGEQYF	TRBD1	TRBJ2-7	NA	TRBV19
TGTGCCAGCAGCTCTCCGCGCAGACAGCGCAACACTGAAGCTTTCTTT	CASSSPRRQRNTEAFF	NA	TRBJ1-1	NA	TRBV6-2/TRBV6-3
TGTGCCAGCAGCCAAGTTGAGGGGGTAGGTGGCTACACCTTC	CASSQVEGVGGYTF	NA	TRBJ1-2	NA	TRBV3-1/TRBV3-2
TGTGCCAGCAGCTCAACAGGGGTCGAGCAGTACTTC	CASSSTGVEQYF	TRBD1	TRBJ2-7	NA	TRBV7-9
TGTGCCAGCAGTTACTCGAAACTAGCTTGGGAGACCCAGTACTTC	CASSYSKLAWETQYF	NA	TRBJ2-5	NA	TRBV6-5
TGTGCCAGCAGCTTAGTGTTGAGCTACGAGCAGTACTTC	CASSLVLSYEQYF	NA	TRBJ2-7	NA	TRBV7-9
TGTGCCAGTGACCTTGGAGGCAGAGCTAACTATGGCTACACCTTC	CASDLGGRANYGYTF	NA	TRBJ1-2	NA	TRBV19
TGTGCCAGTAATGATCGCAGGGTGGGTGCGGACTATGGCTACACCTTC	CASNDRRVGADYGYTF	NA	TRBJ1-2	NA	TRBV19
TGCGCCAGCAGCCAGCTAGGACTAGCGGGGGGCCGCGGGGGCTCTTACAATGAGCAGTTCTTC	CASSQLGLAGGRGGSYNEQFF	TRBD2	TRBJ2-1	NA	TRBV4-1
TGTGCCAGCAGCCAAGAGTGGGGGGTTGAAAACACCATATATTTT	CASSQEWGVENTIYF	NA	TRBJ1-3	NA	TRBV4-2
TGTGCCAGCAGCGCCCGGACAGGGGGTACCTACGAGCAGTACTTC	CASSARTGGTYEQYF	TRBD1	TRBJ2-7	NA	TRBV6-5
TGTGCCAGCAGCCCGGCAGGTCACACCGGGGAGCTGTTTTTT	CASSPAGHTGELFF	NA	TRBJ2-2	few	TRBV7-2
TGTGCCACCAGCCGCGGCAGGGAAAACATTCAGTACTTC	CATSRGRENIQYF	NA	TRBJ2-4	NA	TRBV15
TGTGCCAGCAGTCCACTCCTCGGACTAGCGGGACTCTACGAGCAGTACTTC	CASSPLLGLAGLYEQYF	TRBD2	TRBJ2-7	NA	TRBV28
TGTGCCAGCTCACCACCCGGCAGGGCTGGTCAGCCCCAGCATTTT	CASSPPGRAGQPQHF	NA	TRBJ1-5	few	TRBV18
TGTGCCAGTAGTATAAACTACCTGTGGATGGACACCGGGGAGCTGTTTTTT	CASSINYLWMDTGELFF	NA	TRBJ2-2	few	TRBV19
TGTGCCACCAGCCGAATAAGACAATTGGAAGGAGAAGCTTTCTTT	CATSRIRQLEGEAFF	NA	TRBJ1-1	NA	TRBV15
TGTGCCAGCGGGAGAGGGACAGGCACAGATACGCAGTATTTT	CASGRGTGTDTQYF	TRBD1	TRBJ2-3	NA	TRBV7-2
TGCGCCAGCAGACAGGGGGCTTACAATGAGCAGTTCTTC	CASRQGAYNEQFF	TRBD1	TRBJ2-1	NA	TRBV5-1
TGTGCCAGCAGGGGACTAGGGGTAAAGACCCAGTACTTC	CASRGLGVKTQYF	TRBD2	TRBJ2-5	NA	TRBV27
TGTGCCAGCTTGGGGCAGGTCACCCACAATGAGCAGTTCTTC	CASLGQVTHNEQFF	NA	TRBJ2-1	NA	TRBV28
TGTGCCTGGAGTGAACACCGCCATACGCAGTATTTT	CAWSEHRHTQYF	NA	TRBJ2-3	NA	TRBV30
TGTGCCAGCAGTGGGCCTATGGCTGGGGCACGGAATGGCTACACCTTC	CASSGPMAGARNGYTF	NA	TRBJ1-2	NA	TRBV2
TGTGCCATCAATGATCCATCCCAAGAGACCCAGTACTTC	CAINDPSQETQYF	NA	TRBJ2-5	NA	TRBV10-3
TGTGCCAGCAGTGCAAAGCGGACAGGGAGCCGCTCACCCCTCCACTTT	CASSAKRTGSRSPLHF	TRBD1	TRBJ1-6	NA	TRBV27
TGTGCCAGCAGTTTAACCAGATACAATGAGCAGTTCTTC	CASSLTRYNEQFF	NA	TRBJ2-1	NA	TRBV27
TGTGCCAGCAGTTCCTGGACTAGCGGGAGTGTGGCCCAGTACTTC	CASSSWTSGSVAQYF	TRBD2	TRBJ2-5	once	TRBV6-2/TRBV6-3
TGTGCCAGCTCACCCCGTACTCCTTACAGGGTACTGCCGAATGAGCAGTTCTTC	CASSPRTPYRVLPNEQFF	NA	TRBJ2-1	NA	TRBV18
TGTGCCAGCAGCTTAAAAGGGACTAGCGCCGCAGATACGCAGTATTTT	CASSLKGTSAADTQYF	TRBD2	TRBJ2-3	NA	TRBV7-3
TGTGCCAGCAGTACTATGACAGGGGCCCAGCCCCAGCATTTT	CASSTMTGAQPQHF	TRBD1	TRBJ1-5	NA	TRBV28
TGTGCCAGCAGCCCAAGCCCCTACCAGGGGAGCTTGTGGGATGAGCAGTTCTTC	CASSPSPYQGSLWDEQFF	NA	TRBJ2-1	NA	TRBV7-2
TGTGCCAGCAGCCGCTCTGGGACAGGGCACACTGAAGCTTTCTTT	CASSRSGTGHTEAFF	TRBD1	TRBJ1-1	NA	TRBV5-4